This T cell receptor (beta chain) was recovered during a study of shared clonotypes between healthy human individuals. The V gene end was trimmed by 3 bases and the J gene end by 4 bases; junction bases not matched to a gene: 10. This CDR3 has 16 amino acids. Germline loops: CDR1 SGHKS, CDR2 YYEKEE (reference sequence). The data were produced by immunoSEQ multiplex PCR, yet TCRdb's version contains in-frame clones alone and is incomplete. The data contain approximately 2.3 million clones, more than 80% of them singletons. Study conclusions and caveats: In several donors, about 5% of naive CD4 clonotypes appeared in common.

Concerning this clone itself: Its antigen is still unknown.

The sample was naive CD4+ T cells from PBMCs. The sample's subset: CD45RA+ positively selected. This chain joins TRBV5-5 and TRBJ1-1; TRBD1 agrees at 9 bases. The clonotype was recovered from a man aged 18 to 30 in good health. Some clones in this sample may be carry-over from other donors' samples. This CDR3 reads CASSWPGTGRVTEAFF. CDR3 in DNA: TGTGCCAGCAGCTGGCCCGGGACAGGGCGGGTCACTGAAGCTTTCTTT.